This TCR beta chain was obtained from a study of metastatic and nonmetastatic thyroid tumors. Looking at the study overall: The authors compared repertoires across blood and tumor or nodule tissue from malignant and benign thyroid patients.

TCRdb re-called clones via MiXCR from the PCR reads. The sample shows around 22,000 clones, roughly 23% of them seen only once. Each patient came to thyroid surgery without any prior treatment (of any kind). This CDR3 region has 14 residues. Trimming took 2 bases from V and 4 from J, leaving 14 bases between them. The germline V gene has CDR1 GTSNPN and CDR2 SVGIG (reference sequence). Sequencing was performed on tumor tissue. V is TRBV30 and J is TRBJ1-2; no clear D gene. This sequence originates from a female donor with papillary thyroid cancer or a benign thyroid nodule (not recorded which). Some clones in this sample may be carry-over from other donors' samples. The CDR3 DNA follows: TGTGCCTGGAGTTTCGACTCAACCAGCTATGGCTACACCTTC. Translated, it gives CAWSFDSTSYGYTF.